This T cell receptor (beta chain) was found in a study of blood T cell repertoires in COVID-19. About the study: Material from acute and convalescent COVID-19 was sourced from the United States, Italy and Spain. In each case, the material was cDNA or gDNA derived from T cells, B-cell-depleted T cells, or PBMCs.

V dropped 4 bases and J dropped 0 bases, with 10 bases sitting between them. The germline CDR1 and CDR2 sequences are SGHNT and YYREEE (reference sequence). CDR3 length: 14 amino acids. In the original workflow: Scientists estimated how many nucleated cells there were by amplifying reference gene primers. The table came from immunoSEQ multiplex PCR; TCRdb's copy has only in-frame clones and leaves some out. Clonal size and the V and J genes are those of that table, whereas D and trimming came from the DNA. The sample consists of 60,000 to 75,000 clones, approximately 80% of them appearing once. Sequenced sample: peripheral blood. The clonotype was recovered from a woman aged 80 or over with acute or convalescent COVID-19. This rearrangement joins TRBV5-4 to TRBJ1-2; D call uncertain. CDR3 in DNA: TGTGCCAGCAGCCCAAAGAGGGCTAACTATGGCTACACCTTC. Protein: CASSPKRANYGYTF.